This record concerns one TCR beta chain sequence. Study processing details: Estimation of nucleated cell counts was performed using reference gene primer amplification. The assay was immunoSEQ multiplex PCR, and TCRdb's table has in-frame clones only and misses some. V, J and clone size are taken as reported in that table, and D and trimming were inferred from the DNA itself. This sample has some 200,000 clones, with roughly 87% found just once. Two negative PCRs, clearance, or symptom resolution characterized the recovered Cohort 3 donors. This entry comes from a study of blood T cell repertoires in COVID-19. At the level of the study: Acute and convalescent COVID-19 specimens originated in the United States, Italy and Spain.

The sequencing sample was made of PBMCs or T cells enriched from blood (not recorded which). The sequence was obtained from a woman younger than 45 who had recovered from COVID-19.

CDR3 in DNA: TGTGCCAGCAGCGAGAGGCCGGGACAGGGGGCGAGTTCACCCCTCCACTTT. Residues: CASSERPGQGASSPLHF. The chain joins TRBV9 to TRBJ1-6; 12 bases align to TRBD1. The CDR3 consists of 17 residues. CDR1 SGDLS and CDR2 YYNGEE come from the germline V gene. Losses at the gene ends were 3 bases for V and 9 bases for J; bases not matched to a gene: 10. The full variable domain, its missing parts supplied by reference TRBV9 and TRBJ1-6, is DSGVTQTPKHLITATGQRVTLRCSPRSGDLSVYWYQQSLDQGLQFLIQYYNGEERAKGNILERFSAQQFPDLHSELNLSSLELGDSALYFCASSERPGQGASSPLHFGNGTRLTVT.